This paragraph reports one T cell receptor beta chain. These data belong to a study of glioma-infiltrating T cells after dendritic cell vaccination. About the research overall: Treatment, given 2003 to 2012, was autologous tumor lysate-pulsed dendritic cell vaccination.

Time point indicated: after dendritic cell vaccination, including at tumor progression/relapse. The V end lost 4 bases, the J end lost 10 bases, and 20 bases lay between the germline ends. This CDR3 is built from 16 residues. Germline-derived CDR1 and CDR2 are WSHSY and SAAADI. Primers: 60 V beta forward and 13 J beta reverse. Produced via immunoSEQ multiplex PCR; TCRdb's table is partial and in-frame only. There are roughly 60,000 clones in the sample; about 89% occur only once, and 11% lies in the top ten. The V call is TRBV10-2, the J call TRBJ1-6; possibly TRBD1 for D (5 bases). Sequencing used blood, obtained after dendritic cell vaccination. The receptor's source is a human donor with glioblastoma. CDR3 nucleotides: TGCGCCAGCAGTGCCCCTCAAGGAGGGACGCGGTCACCCCTCCACTTT. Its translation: CASSAPQGGTRSPLHF.